The clone carrying this T cell receptor beta chain showed up just once. This sample was taken from a study of blood T cell repertoires in COVID-19. Profiling relied on immunoSEQ multiplex PCR, and the TCRdb table lists in-frame clones only, not all of them. The data contain under 150,000 clones, roughly 90% of them singletons. CDR3 length equals 13 residues. V lost 5 bases and J lost 8; bases outside the gene matches: 6. CDR1 and CDR2 (germline): SGHTA, FQGTGA. The chain joins TRBV7-3 to TRBJ2-1, with 7 bases lining up with TRBD1. The TCR originated in a human donor in a cohort sampled during active COVID-19. Sequenced sample: peripheral blood. CDR3 in DNA: TGTGCCAGCAGCCCGCAGGGGGATGATGAGCAGTTCTTC. It translates to CASSPQGDDEQFF. Full variable domain (remainder filled in from reference TRBV7-3 and TRBJ2-1): GAGVSQTPSNKVTEKGKYVELRCDPISGHTALYWYRQSLGQGPEFLIYFQGTGAADDSGLPNDRFFAVRPEGSVSTLKIQRTERGDSAVYLCASSPQGDDEQFFGPGTRLTVL.